These 14 T cell receptor beta chains originate from one sample sequenced in a study of blood T cell repertoires in COVID-19. Sequencing used immunoSEQ multiplex PCR; TCRdb keeps in-frame clones, though not all of them. Of some 250,000 clones in the sample, around 80% were seen once. Sequencing was done on a sample of peripheral blood. Receptors originate from a man aged 35 to 55 with acute or convalescent COVID-19.

This chain joins TRBV7-8 and TRBJ1-3; no clear D. This CDR3 comprises 16 residues. Germline CDR1 reads SGHVS; CDR2 reads FQNEAQ. V lost 1 base and J 7 bases, leaving 17 bases between the germline ends. Written as DNA, the CDR3 is TGTGCCAGCAGCTTAGGCTCAGACTGGATTTTTAACACCATATATTTT. As protein: CASSLGSDWIFNTIYF.

A remark on this clone: The identical CDR3 is also encoded by other nucleotide sequences in the sample. V is TRBV11-3 and J is TRBJ2-1; 9 bases line up with TRBD1. After removal of 5 bases from V and 5 bases from J, the junction contained 4 bases not matched to a gene. This CDR3 spans 14 amino acids. Germline assignment: CDR1 SGHNT and CDR2 YENEEA. The CDR3 bases are TGTGCCAGCAGCCTCGGACAGGGGAACAATGAGCAGTTCTTC. Protein product: CASSLGQGNNEQFF.

This clone was found once. The genes are TRBV20-1 and TRBJ2-3; possibly TRBD2 for D (5 bases). Germline V gene sequence: CDR1 DFQATT, CDR2 SNEGSKA (reference sequence). The V and J ends lost 3 bases and 13 bases respectively, with 11 bases between them. There are 10 residues in the CDR3. CDR3: CSASLREEYF. In DNA, the CDR3 is TGCAGTGCTAGCCTCCGGGAAGAGTATTTT.

The chain recombines TRBV9 with TRBJ2-2, with 9 bases identical to TRBD2. Trimming took 1 base from V and 5 from J; bases not matched to a gene: 6. Germline CDR1 reads SGDLS; CDR2 reads YYNGEE. The CDR3 has 16 amino acids. CDR3 region: CASSVTPSGNTGELFF. The CDR3 DNA reads TGTGCCAGCAGCGTAACGCCTAGCGGGAATACCGGGGAGCTGTTTTTT.

This sequence joins TRBV6-5 and TRBJ1-1, with D perhaps matching TRBD1 (5 bases). V was trimmed by 6 bases and J by 3 bases, leaving 11 bases between them. Germline CDR1 reads MNHEY; CDR2 reads SVGAGI. This CDR3 has 13 amino acids. The CDR3 loop is CASRATAHTEAFF. The DNA for the CDR3 is TGTGCCAGCAGAGCGACAGCCCACACTGAAGCTTTCTTT.

This chain uses TRBV5-1 with TRBJ1-2; TRBD1 is a possible D gene (5 bases). Germline CDR1 is SGHRS and CDR2 is YFSETQ. The CDR3 totals 13 residues. The germline V and J ends were trimmed by 4 bases and 0 bases, with 7 bases remaining between them. CDR3 protein: CASSGAANYGYTF. CDR3 bases: TGCGCCAGCAGCGGGGCAGCTAACTATGGCTACACCTTC. Full variable domain (outside the CDR3, taken from reference TRBV5-1 and TRBJ1-2): KAGVTQTPRYLIKTRGQQVTLSCSPISGHRSVSWYQQTPGQGLQFLFEYFSETQRNKGNFPGRFSGRQFSNSRSEMNVSTLELGDSALYLCASSGAANYGYTFGSGTRLTVV.

The rearrangement joins TRBV5-1 to TRBJ1-4; 11 bases agree with TRBD1. V shed 4 bases, J shed 11 bases, and the junction held 13 bases outside the gene matches. The germline gives CDR1 SGHRS, CDR2 YFSETQ. The CDR3 consists of 16 residues. As DNA, the CDR3 is TGCGCCAGCAGCCCAGGGACAGGGGGACCGGAGGTGAAACTGTTTTTT. Its translation: CASSPGTGGPEVKLFF.

The chain's CDR3 is CASSLASRDNYGYTF. CDR3 DNA sequence: TGTGCCAGCAGCTTAGCCTCCCGGGATAACTATGGCTACACCTTC. J is TRBJ1-2 and V is TRBV7-2; D gene uncertain. The CDR3 extends over 15 amino acids. Germline CDR1 reads SGHTA; CDR2 reads FQGNSA. Trimming took 0 bases from V and 1 from J, leaving 9 bases between them.

This chain uses TRBV25-1 with TRBJ1-3; perhaps TRBD1 as D (5 bases). From germline, CDR1 is MGHDK and CDR2 SYGVNS. The length of the CDR3 is 15 residues. V lost 2 bases, J lost 1 base, and 9 bases lay in between. The CDR3 region is CASSEDSGSGNTIYF. The CDR3 bases are TGTGCCAGCAGTGAAGATTCAGGGTCTGGAAACACCATATATTTT.

A single count supports this clone. The sample has other DNA sequences that encode this CDR3 too. The V call is TRBV5-6, the J call TRBJ1-1; D not resolved. This CDR3 comprises 14 residues. Trimming took off 2 bases at V and 2 bases at J, with 10 bases between the two ends. Germline lookup yields CDR1 SGHDT and CDR2 YYEEEE. CDR3 bases: TGTGCCAGCAGCTTTAGCGGGAGTAACACTGAAGCTTTCTTT. This translates into CASSFSGSNTEAFF.

The chain carries TRBV3-1 (or the pseudogene TRBV3-2) and TRBJ1-2; 11 nucleotides agree with TRBD1. The CDR3 covers 16 residues. Germline loops: CDR1 LGHDT, CDR2 YNNKEL (reference sequence). J lost 4 bases, V lost 3 bases, and 7 bases had no gene match. CDR3 nucleotides: TGTGCCAGCAGCCACCCCGGACAGGGGGCAATCTATGGCTACACCTTC. It codes for CASSHPGQGAIYGYTF.

The chain links TRBV24-1 to TRBJ2-7; 7 bases map to TRBD1. J was trimmed by 2 bases and V by 5 bases; bases with no gene match: 14. Germline V gene lookup returns CDR1 KGHDR and CDR2 SFDVKD. The CDR3 loop spans 17 amino acids. As DNA, the CDR3 is TGTGCCACCAGTGTCACGCAGGATAGGGGGCTCACCTACGAGCAGTACTTC. As protein: CATSVTQDRGLTYEQYF.

CDR3 nucleotides: TGCAGCGTTGAAGGTCAGACTACCTACAATGAGCAGTTCTTC. Its translation is CSVEGQTTYNEQFF. This rearrangement joins TRBV29-1 to TRBJ2-1; D is possibly TRBD2 (5 bases). Germline CDR1 reads SQVTM; CDR2 reads ANQGSEA. The V and J ends lost 1 base and 2 bases respectively, with 9 bases between them. The CDR3 length is 14 residues.

This rearrangement joins TRBV11-2 to TRBJ2-5; perhaps TRBD1 as D (5 bases). The V gene lost 1 base and the J gene lost 2 bases, with 11 bases spanning the gap. The germline V gene encodes CDR1 SGHAT and CDR2 FQNNGV. CDR3 length: 15 amino acids. The CDR3 nucleotides are TGTGCCAGCAGCTTAGGAGGCTCAGGGCAAGAGACCCAGTACTTC. Amino acids: CASSLGGSGQETQYF. Looking up the rest from reference TRBV11-2 and TRBJ2-5 gives the full variable domain: EAGVAQSPRYKIIEKRQSVAFWCNPISGHATLYWYQQILGQGPKLLIQFQNNGVVDDSQLPKDRFSAERLKGVDSTLKIQPAKLEDSAVYLCASSLGGSGQETQYFGPGTRLLVL.